This T cell receptor (beta chain) was recovered during a study of cytomegalovirus exposure and HLA in healthy donors. The PCR used 60 Vbeta and 13 Jbeta primers. TCRdb keeps only in-frame clones here, not all; method: immunoSEQ multiplex PCR. The table lists 220,000 or so clones, roughly four fifths of them singletons. Material: PBMCs. The TCR originated in a woman in her 40s in good health and CMV-seronegative.

The DNA of the CDR3 is TGTGCCACCAGCAGAGGGACTAGCGGGAGCACAGATACGCAGTATTTT. Its translation: CATSRGTSGSTDTQYF. V and J are TRBV15 and TRBJ2-3; 11 nucleotides align to TRBD2. Germline V gene data show CDR1 as LNHNV and CDR2 as YYDKDF (reference sequence). J lost 0 bases, V lost 1 base, and 0 bases had no gene match. The length of the CDR3 is 16 residues.